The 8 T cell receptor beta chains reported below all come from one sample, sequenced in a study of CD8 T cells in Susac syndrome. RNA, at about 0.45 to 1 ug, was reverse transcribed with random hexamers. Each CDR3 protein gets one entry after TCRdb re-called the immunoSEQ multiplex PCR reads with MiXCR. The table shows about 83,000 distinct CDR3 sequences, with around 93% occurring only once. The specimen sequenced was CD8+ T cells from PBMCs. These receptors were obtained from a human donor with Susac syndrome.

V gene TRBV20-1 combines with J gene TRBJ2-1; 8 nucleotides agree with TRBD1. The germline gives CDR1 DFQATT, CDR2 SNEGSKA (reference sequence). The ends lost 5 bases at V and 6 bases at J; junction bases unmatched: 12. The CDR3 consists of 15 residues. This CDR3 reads CSAVVWDRNPNEQFF. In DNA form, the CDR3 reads TGCAGTGCTGTGGTTTGGGACAGGAACCCCAATGAGCAGTTCTTC.

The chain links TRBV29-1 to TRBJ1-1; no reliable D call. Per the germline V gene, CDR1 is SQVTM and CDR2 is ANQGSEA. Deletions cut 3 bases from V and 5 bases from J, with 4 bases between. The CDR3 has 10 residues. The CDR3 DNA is TGCAGCGTTGAGCCGACTGAAGCTTTCTTT. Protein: CSVEPTEAFF.

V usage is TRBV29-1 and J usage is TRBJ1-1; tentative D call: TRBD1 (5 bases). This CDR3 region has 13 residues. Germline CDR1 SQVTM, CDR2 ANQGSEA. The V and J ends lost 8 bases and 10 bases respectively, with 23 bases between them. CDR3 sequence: CSINSAGGFGAFF. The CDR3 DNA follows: TGCAGCATAAACTCGGCGGGGGGTTTTGGAGCTTTCTTT.

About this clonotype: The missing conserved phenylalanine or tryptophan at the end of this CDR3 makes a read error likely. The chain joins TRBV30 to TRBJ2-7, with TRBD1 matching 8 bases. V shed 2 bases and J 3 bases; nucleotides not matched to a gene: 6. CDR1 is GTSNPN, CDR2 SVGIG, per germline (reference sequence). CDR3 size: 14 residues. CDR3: CAWSPGTGDYEQYS. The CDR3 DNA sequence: TGTGCCTGGAGTCCCGGGACAGGTGACTACGAGCAGTACTCC.

Written as DNA, the CDR3 is TGCGCCAGCAGCTTAGGACTTCCCCTGATGGAGACCCAGTACTTC. The encoded protein is CASSLGLPLMETQYF. This chain connects TRBV5-1 to TRBJ2-5; a weak D match, TRBD2 (5 bases). Germline V lookup: CDR1 SGHRS, CDR2 YFSETQ. CDR3 length: 15 amino acids. V lost 2 bases, J lost 5 bases, and 16 bases lay in between.

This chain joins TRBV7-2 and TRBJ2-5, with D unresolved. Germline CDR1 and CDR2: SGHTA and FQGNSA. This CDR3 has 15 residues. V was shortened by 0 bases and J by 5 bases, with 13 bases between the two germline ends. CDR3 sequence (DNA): TGTGCCAGCAGCTTAGCGCTTGGGGATTTCGAGACCCAGTACTTC. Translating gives CASSLALGDFETQYF.

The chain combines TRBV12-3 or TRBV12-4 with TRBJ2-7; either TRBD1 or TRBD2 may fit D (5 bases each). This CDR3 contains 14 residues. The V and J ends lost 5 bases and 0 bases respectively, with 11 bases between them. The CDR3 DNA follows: TGTGCCAGCAGTCTTTGGGACGTCTCCTACGAGCAGTACTTC. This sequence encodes CASSLWDVSYEQYF.

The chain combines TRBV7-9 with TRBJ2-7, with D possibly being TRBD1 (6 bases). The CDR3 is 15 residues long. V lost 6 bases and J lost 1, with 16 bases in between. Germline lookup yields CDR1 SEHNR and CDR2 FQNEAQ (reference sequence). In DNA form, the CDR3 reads TGTGCCAGCAGTCCTGGCCAGGACAGATCCTACGAGCAGTACTTC. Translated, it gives CASSPGQDRSYEQYF.